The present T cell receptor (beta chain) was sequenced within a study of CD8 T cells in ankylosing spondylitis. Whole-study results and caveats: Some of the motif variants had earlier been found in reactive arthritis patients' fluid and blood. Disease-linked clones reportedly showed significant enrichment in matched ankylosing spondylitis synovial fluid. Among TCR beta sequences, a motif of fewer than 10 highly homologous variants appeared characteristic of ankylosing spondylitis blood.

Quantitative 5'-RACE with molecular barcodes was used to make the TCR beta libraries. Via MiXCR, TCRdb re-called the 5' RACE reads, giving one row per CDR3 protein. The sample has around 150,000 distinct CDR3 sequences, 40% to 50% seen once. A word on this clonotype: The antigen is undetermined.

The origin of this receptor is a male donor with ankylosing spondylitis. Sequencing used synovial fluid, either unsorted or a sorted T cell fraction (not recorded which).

The CDR3 DNA is TGTGCCAGCAGCAAGACAGGCTGGGTCACTGAAGCTTTCTTT. Amino acid sequence: CASSKTGWVTEAFF. The chain links TRBV6-2 or TRBV6-3 to TRBJ1-1; D is perhaps TRBD1 (6 bases). The CDR3 consists of 14 residues. Germline CDR1 is MNHEY and CDR2 is SVGEGT. Trimming pared 6 bases from V and 4 bases from J, leaving 15 bases between.